The entry below gives a single T cell receptor beta chain sequence along with its context. Sequencing used immunoSEQ multiplex PCR; TCRdb keeps in-frame clones, though not all of them. The profile covers over 350,000 clones, with 70% to 90% appearing a single time and approximately 2% taken by the ten largest. This sample stems from a study of blood T cell repertoires in COVID-19. Material for sequencing was PBMCs or T cells enriched from blood (not recorded which). The sequence came from a woman aged 18-35 years with acute COVID-19.

The CDR3 DNA is TGTGCCAGCAGTTTGTTGCAGGGGGAGACTGAAGCTTTCTTT. It yields the protein CASSLLQGETEAFF. V usage is TRBV27 and J usage is TRBJ1-1, with 7 nucleotides matching TRBD1. In germline, CDR1 is MNHEY, CDR2 SMNVEV (reference sequence). The CDR3 extends over 14 amino acids. J was trimmed by 5 bases and V by 3 bases; bases with no gene match: 6.